Below are 32 T cell receptor beta chains sequenced from a single sample in a study of resident and recirculating memory T cells in vitiligo. Profiling relied on immunoSEQ multiplex PCR, and the TCRdb table lists in-frame clones only, not all of them. Of around 70,000 clones listed, approximately 90% are singletons. Specimen: blood. These receptors were collected from a male donor with vitiligo.

The J gene is TRBJ2-2, the V gene TRBV10-3; 7 bases align to TRBD2. Germline lookup yields CDR1 ENHRY and CDR2 SYGVKD. The CDR3 loop spans 15 amino acids. J was trimmed by 7 bases and V by 6 bases; bases with no gene match: 11. This CDR3 reads CAIRLSGGIDGELFF. The CDR3 nucleotides are TGTGCCATCAGGCTGTCCGGGGGGATTGACGGGGAGCTGTTTTTT.

The chain is built from TRBV4-2 and TRBJ2-3, with D perhaps matching TRBD1 (6 bases). Deletions cut 2 bases from V and 0 bases from J, with 12 bases between. The CDR3 covers 16 residues. In germline, CDR1 is LGHNA, CDR2 YNFKEQ. CDR3 protein: CASSQTNRVSTDTQYF. The DNA for the CDR3 is TGTGCCAGCAGCCAAACAAACAGGGTTAGCACAGATACGCAGTATTTT.

The chain employs TRBV5-5 and TRBJ2-3; D perhaps matches TRBD2 (6 bases). Germline CDR1 reads SGHKS; CDR2 reads YYEKEE (reference sequence). Trimming shortened V by 4 bases and J by 2 bases, and 20 bases separated the two germline ends. CDR3 length equals 17 residues. The CDR3 loop is CASSRRGLQKLTDTQYF. Here the CDR3 DNA reads TGTGCCAGCAGCCGAAGGGGACTCCAAAAACTCACAGATACGCAGTATTTT. The full variable domain, completed using reference TRBV5-5 and TRBJ2-3, is DAGVTQSPTHLIKTRGQQVTLRCSPISGHKSVSWYQQVLGQGPQFIFQYYEKEERGRGNFPDRFSARQFPNYSSELNVNALLLGDSALYLCASSRRGLQKLTDTQYFGPGTRLTVL.

The genes are TRBV5-1 and TRBJ1-1; TRBD1 matches 12 bases. Trimming at V came to 4 bases and at J to 4 bases, leaving 5 bases not matched to a gene. Germline CDR1 and CDR2: SGHRS and YFSETQ. The CDR3 has 15 residues. The CDR3 nucleotides read TGCGCCAGCAGCCTCGGGACAGGGGGCTCCACTGAAGCTTTCTTT. Protein product: CASSLGTGGSTEAFF.

CDR3 DNA: TGTGCCAGCGCGCAGGAGGCCAATCAGCCCCAGCATTTT. It encodes CASAQEANQPQHF. The gene calls are TRBV7-3 and TRBJ1-5; D is ambiguous. The ends were cut back, 8 bases at V and 3 bases at J, with 11 bases in the middle. CDR1 is SGHTA and CDR2 is FQGTGA in the germline V gene. The CDR3 totals 13 residues.

This chain connects TRBV7-2 to TRBJ2-1, with TRBD2 matching over 13 bases. With V trimmed by 4 bases and J by 9 bases, 9 bases remained unmatched. This CDR3 is built from 16 residues. Germline V CDR1 and CDR2: SGHTA, FQGNSA. CDR3: CASSSLLAGGAGEQFF. The DNA of the CDR3 is TGTGCCAGCAGCTCCTTACTAGCGGGGGGGGCGGGTGAGCAGTTCTTC. Filled out from reference TRBV7-2 and TRBJ2-1, the complete variable domain reads GAGVSQSPSNKVTEKGKDVELRCDPISGHTALYWYRQSLGQGLEFLIYFQGNSAPDKSGLPSDRFSAERTGGSVSTLTIQRTQQEDSAVYLCASSSLLAGGAGEQFFGPGTRLTVL.

V usage is TRBV11-1 and J usage is TRBJ2-7; a weak D match, TRBD2 (7 bases). V was trimmed by 4 bases and J by 1 base, leaving 17 bases between them. The germline V gene has CDR1 SGHAT and CDR2 FQDESV (reference sequence). The CDR3 spans 16 residues. As DNA, the CDR3 is TGTGCCAGCAGCTGGGCAAGGGGGAGGGGATCCTACGAGCAGTACTTC. Its translation is CASSWARGRGSYEQYF.

Here the CDR3 reads CASSAAGPITTEAFF. The CDR3 DNA is TGTGCCAGCAGCGCCGCGGGACCTATAACCACTGAAGCTTTCTTT. V gene TRBV7-2 combines with J gene TRBJ1-1; D is possibly TRBD1 (5 bases). V lost 5 bases to trimming and J lost 4 bases, with 17 bases between them. Germline values: CDR1 SGHTA, CDR2 FQGNSA. The CDR3 length is 15 residues.

The rearrangement joins TRBV6-4 to TRBJ2-3; TRBD2 matches at 9 bases. Germline CDR1 MRHNA, CDR2 SNTAGT. The CDR3 covers 19 residues. With V trimmed by 1 base and J by 2 bases, 13 bases remained unmatched. The CDR3 sequence is CASSDLRGIGGGATDTQYF. The CDR3 nucleotides read TGTGCCAGCAGTGACTTGCGTGGGATTGGCGGGGGGGCCACAGATACGCAGTATTTT.

The V and J genes are TRBV6-5 and TRBJ2-3; 7 bases align to TRBD1. Germline trimming cut 5 bases from V and 3 bases from J; bases unmatched to any gene: 5. The CDR3 loop spans 14 amino acids. Germline V lookup: CDR1 MNHEY, CDR2 SVGAGI. The CDR3 DNA sequence: TGTGCCAGCAGTAGCACAGGGGCAACAGATACGCAGTATTTT. This gives the protein CASSSTGATDTQYF.

The V call is TRBV5-1, the J call TRBJ2-2; D is uncertain. Germline CDR1 SGHRS, CDR2 YFSETQ. Trimming left V 1 base short and J 0 bases short, with 7 bases between. The CDR3 runs 15 residues. The CDR3 sequence: CASSLTLANTGELFF. CDR3 nucleotide sequence: TGCGCCAGCAGCTTGACTCTAGCGAACACCGGGGAGCTGTTTTTT.

The chain has TRBV5-8 and TRBJ1-5; D ambiguous. Germline V gene data show CDR1 as SGHTS and CDR2 as YDEGEE. The CDR3 has 11 residues. Trimming took 3 bases from V and 12 from J, leaving 10 bases between them. The CDR3 DNA is TGTGCCAGCAGCTCCCAGGTGATCCAGCATTTT. Translated: CASSSQVIQHF.

This chain joins TRBV9 and TRBJ2-7; 16 nucleotides line up with TRBD2. The CDR3 has 18 amino acids. With 3 bases clipped from V and 3 bases from J, the junction kept 9 bases outside the gene matches. Germline V gene sequence: CDR1 SGDLS, CDR2 YYNGEE. CDR3: CASSGAHGTSGGDYEQYF. CDR3 sequence (DNA): TGTGCCAGCAGCGGGGCACATGGGACTAGCGGGGGGGACTACGAGCAGTACTTC.

This sequence joins TRBV14 and TRBJ1-1; D is unresolved. Germline assignment: CDR1 SGHDN and CDR2 FVKESK. The V end lost 0 bases, the J end lost 6 bases, and 11 bases lay between the germline ends. This CDR3 is 14 amino acids long. The CDR3 DNA is TGTGCCAGCAGCCAAGACTTGAAGAGGCCTGAAGCTTTCTTT. This gives the protein CASSQDLKRPEAFF.

The rearrangement uses TRBV27 and TRBJ2-7; 7 bases are a match to TRBD1. This CDR3 has 13 residues. Germline V gives CDR1 MNHEY, CDR2 SMNVEV (reference sequence). J was trimmed by 2 bases and V by 6 bases; bases with no gene match: 4. The CDR3 is CASRRTGPYEQYF. CDR3 DNA: TGTGCCAGCAGGAGGACAGGACCCTACGAGCAGTACTTC.

The V gene is TRBV28, the J gene TRBJ2-7; no definite D call. The CDR3 loop spans 14 amino acids. The V end lost 3 bases, the J end lost 0 bases, and 9 bases lay between the germline ends. Germline assignment: CDR1 MDHEN and CDR2 SYDVKM. The DNA for the CDR3 is TGTGCCAGCAGTTTCGCGGAATTCTCCTACGAGCAGTACTTC. This gives the protein CASSFAEFSYEQYF.

The J gene is TRBJ2-5, the V gene TRBV28, with 7 bases matching TRBD1. V gave up 6 bases and J gave up 5 bases; unmatched junction bases: 12. Germline lookup yields CDR1 MDHEN and CDR2 SYDVKM. This CDR3 is built from 15 residues. CDR3 coding DNA: TGTGCCAGCAGCCTACCGGGACAGTCGCGGGAGACCCAGTACTTC. It is translated as CASSLPGQSRETQYF. The variable domain in full, completed from reference TRBV28 and TRBJ2-5, reads DVKVTQSSRYLVKRTGEKVFLECVQDMDHENMFWYRQDPGLGLRLIYFSYDVKMKEKGDIPEGYSVSREKKERFSLILESASTNQTSMYLCASSLPGQSRETQYFGPGTRLLVL.

The V gene is TRBV6-4, the J gene TRBJ2-1, with TRBD2 as a possible D gene (5 bases). The CDR3 is 14 residues long. Germline V gene sequence: CDR1 MRHNA, CDR2 SNTAGT. V lost 4 bases, J lost 6 bases, and 13 bases lay in between. The CDR3 loop reads CASSAGSSSNEQFF. The CDR3, as DNA: TGTGCCAGCAGTGCTGGGAGCTCTAGCAATGAGCAGTTCTTC.

The chain has TRBV5-4 and TRBJ1-2; 7 positions match TRBD1. The ends lost 4 bases at V and 8 bases at J; junction bases unmatched: 20. The germline CDR1 and CDR2 sequences are SGHNT and YYREEE (reference sequence). The CDR3 is made up of 17 amino acids. CDR3 protein: CASSNRRDSRPGGGYTF. CDR3 coding DNA: TGTGCCAGCAGCAACCGTAGGGACAGCCGACCTGGGGGAGGCTACACCTTC.

This chain connects TRBV6-1 to TRBJ1-4, with 9 bases fitting TRBD1. This CDR3 is built from 14 residues. CDR1 is MNHNS, CDR2 SASEGT, per germline. With 6 bases clipped from V and 5 bases from J, the junction kept 4 bases outside the gene matches. The CDR3 reads CASRNRGRNEKLFF. CDR3 nucleotides: TGTGCCAGCAGGAACAGGGGGCGGAATGAAAAACTGTTTTTT.

This rearrangement joins TRBV12-5 to TRBJ1-3, with D possibly being TRBD1 (6 bases). Looked up from germline, CDR1 is LGHNT and CDR2 is FRNRAP. The CDR3 loop spans 14 amino acids. V dropped 8 bases and J dropped 2 bases, with 13 bases sitting between them. The CDR3 sequence is CASQRGTTGNTIYF. The CDR3 coding sequence is TGTGCTAGTCAAAGGGGGACGACTGGAAACACCATATATTTT.

This chain connects TRBV28 to TRBJ2-6; 9 bases are shared with TRBD1. There are 15 residues in the CDR3. Losses at the gene ends were 9 bases for V and 4 bases for J; bases not matched to a gene: 7. Germline CDR1 MDHEN, CDR2 SYDVKM. CDR3 bases: TGTGCCAGTAAACAGGGGGCGGCAGGGGCCAACGTCCTGACTTTC. Protein sequence: CASKQGAAGANVLTF.

V and J are TRBV7-9 and TRBJ2-7; possibly TRBD2 for D (7 bases). The length of the CDR3 is 16 residues. Trimming cost V 6 bases and J 4 bases, with 22 bases left between them. CDR1 is SEHNR and CDR2 is FQNEAQ in the germline V gene (reference sequence). In DNA form, the CDR3 reads TGTGCCAGCAGTTTTGGGAGGGGGACGGGTGGGTACGAGCAGTACTTC. Protein: CASSFGRGTGGYEQYF. Full variable domain (missing parts from reference TRBV7-9 and TRBJ2-7): DTGVSQNPRHKITKRGQNVTFRCDPISEHNRLYWYRQTLGQGPEFLTYFQNEAQLEKSRLLSDRFSAERPKGSFSTLEIQRTEQGDSAMYLCASSFGRGTGGYEQYFGPGTRLTVT.

V gene TRBV2 combines with J gene TRBJ2-7; tentatively, D is TRBD1 (6 bases). V dropped 5 bases and J dropped 3 bases, with 11 bases sitting between them. This CDR3 spans 13 amino acids. Germline V lookup: CDR1 SNHLY, CDR2 FYNNEI. CDR3 coding DNA: TGTGCCAGCAGTCCGGGACAACTCTACGAGCAGTACTTC. Translated: CASSPGQLYEQYF.

The chain joins TRBV9 to TRBJ1-4; D is perhaps TRBD1 (6 bases). Trimming left V 4 bases short and J 5 bases short, with 15 bases between. Germline V CDR1 and CDR2: SGDLS, YYNGEE. This CDR3 contains 15 residues. Here the CDR3 reads CASSPGGAINEKLFF. In nucleotides, the CDR3 is TGTGCCAGCAGCCCCGGGGGGGCCATAAATGAAAAACTGTTTTTT.

V gene TRBV19 combines with J gene TRBJ2-7, with TRBD1 identical over 10 bases. After removal of 1 base from V and 3 bases from J, the junction contained 3 bases not matched to a gene. CDR3 length: 15 residues. The V gene's germline CDR1 is LNHDA and CDR2 SQIVND (reference sequence). This chain's CDR3 is CASSIVGQGFYEQYF. The CDR3 coding sequence is TGTGCCAGTAGTATAGTGGGACAGGGGTTCTACGAGCAGTACTTC.

The chain employs TRBV9 and TRBJ1-1; 7 bases are a match to TRBD1. Germline V CDR1 and CDR2: SGDLS, YYNGEE. The junction had 15 bases not matched to a gene; V was cut back by 3 bases and J by 4 bases. This CDR3 contains 17 residues. Written as DNA, the CDR3 is TGTGCCAGCAGCGCGCACAGGGGTCGGGAAAGGCGCACTGAAGCTTTCTTT. Its translation is CASSAHRGRERRTEAFF.

The V gene is TRBV27, the J gene TRBJ1-1; 7 bases match TRBD1. CDR3 length: 13 residues. V was pared by 7 bases and J by 3 bases, with 5 bases of the junction left unmatched. CDR1 is MNHEY, CDR2 SMNVEV, per germline (reference sequence). This CDR3 reads CASKWRGHTEAFF. The DNA for the CDR3 is TGTGCCAGCAAATGGAGGGGGCACACTGAAGCTTTCTTT.

This chain uses TRBV27 with TRBJ2-3; TRBD2 agrees at 12 bases. This CDR3 has 16 residues. Germline CDR1 and CDR2: MNHEY and SMNVEV (reference sequence). V lost 5 bases, J lost 6 bases, and 9 bases stayed unmatched. CDR3 amino acids: CASSHGLAGLGDTQYF. CDR3 nucleotide sequence: TGTGCCAGCAGTCACGGACTAGCGGGGCTCGGGGATACGCAGTATTTT.

The rearrangement links TRBV4-1 to TRBJ2-7; possibly TRBD1 for D (6 bases). Germline V gene data show CDR1 as MGHRA and CDR2 as YSYEKL. The CDR3 extends over 16 amino acids. V was pared by 4 bases and J by 1 base, with 17 bases between. The CDR3 sequence is CASSPPPGHTSYEQYF. Here the CDR3 DNA reads TGCGCCAGCAGCCCCCCCCCGGGACACACATCCTACGAGCAGTACTTC.

The genes are TRBV6-5 and TRBJ1-6; 9 nucleotides agree with TRBD1. The germline gives CDR1 MNHEY, CDR2 SVGAGI. The CDR3 sequence is 15 residues long. Trimming took 5 bases from V and 5 from J; bases not matched to a gene: 4. The CDR3 nucleotides are TGTGCCAGCAGTGGACAGGGGTACCATAATTCACCCCTCCACTTT. Amino acid sequence: CASSGQGYHNSPLHF.

The J gene is TRBJ2-3, the V gene TRBV7-6; 11 bases line up with TRBD2. Per the germline V gene, CDR1 is SGHVS and CDR2 is FNYEAQ. After removal of 3 bases from V and 3 bases from J, the junction contained 5 bases not matched to a gene. This CDR3 is built from 16 residues. CDR3 region: CASSFIAGGETDTQYF. CDR3 nucleotides: TGTGCCAGCAGCTTTATAGCGGGGGGGGAGACAGATACGCAGTATTTT.